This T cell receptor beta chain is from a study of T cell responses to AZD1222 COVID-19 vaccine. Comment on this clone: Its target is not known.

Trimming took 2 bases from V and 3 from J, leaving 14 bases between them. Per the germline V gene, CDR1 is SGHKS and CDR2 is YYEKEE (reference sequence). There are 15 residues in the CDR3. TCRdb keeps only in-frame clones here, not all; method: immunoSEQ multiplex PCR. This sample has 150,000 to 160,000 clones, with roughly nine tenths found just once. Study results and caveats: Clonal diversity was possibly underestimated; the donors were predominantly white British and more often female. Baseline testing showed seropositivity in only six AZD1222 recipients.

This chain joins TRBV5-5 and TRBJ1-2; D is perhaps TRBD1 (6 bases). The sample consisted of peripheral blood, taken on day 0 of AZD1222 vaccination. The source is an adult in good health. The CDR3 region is CASSFQGRPDYGYTF. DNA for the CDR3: TGTGCCAGCAGCTTTCAGGGGCGCCCCGACTATGGCTACACCTTC.